These 31 T cell receptor beta chains were sequenced from one sample in a study of a mutant IDH1 vaccine in newly diagnosed glioma. Time point defined: week 23, last vaccination. Topical imiquimod accompanied each vaccine dose, which consisted of 300 ug of mutant IDH1 20-mer peptide. Assay: immunoSEQ multiplex PCR; the TCRdb copy retains only in-frame clones and omits some. The data show around 60,000 clones, with 85% seen just once and roughly 4% held by the top ten. Antigens for these TCRs are unknown. Sequencing was performed on PBMCs, taken from a glioma patient whose treatment included an IDH1 peptide vaccine. Every receptor here comes from a young man with glioma.

The CDR3 nucleotides are TGTGCTAGTGGGAGGACAGGGGGCGAAACTGAAGCTTTCTTT. It codes for CASGRTGGETEAFF. V and J are TRBV12-5 and TRBJ1-1; 11 positions match TRBD1. The CDR3 is 14 residues long. Germline CDR1 reads LGHNT; CDR2 reads FRNRAP. The junction had 5 bases not matched to a gene; V was cut back by 6 bases and J by 5 bases. The full variable domain, in which reference TRBV12-5 and TRBJ1-1 provide the parts outside the CDR3, is DARVTQTPRHKVTEMGQEVTMRCQPILGHNTVFWYRQTMMQGLELLAYFRNRAPLDDSGMPKDRFSAEMPDATLATLKIQPSEPRDSAVYFCASGRTGGETEAFFGQGTRLTVV.

The rearrangement links TRBV6-1 to TRBJ1-3; no clear D gene. The CDR3 consists of 15 residues. In germline, CDR1 is MNHNS, CDR2 SASEGT. V was cut by 7 bases and J by 0 bases, with 13 bases left in between. CDR3 sequence: CASIRTYYSGNTIYF. CDR3 bases: TGTGCCAGCATTAGGACTTACTACTCTGGAAACACCATATATTTT.

The table lists this clone with a few counts. The chain has TRBV2 and TRBJ2-5; 7 positions match TRBD2. Germline V gene data show CDR1 as SNHLY and CDR2 as FYNNEI. J lost 7 bases, V lost 4 bases, and 12 bases had no gene match. This CDR3 is 15 amino acids long. The CDR3 spells CASSVERGFQGTQYF. The CDR3 DNA follows: TGTGCCAGCAGTGTCGAGCGGGGCTTTCAGGGGACCCAGTACTTC.

Here the CDR3 DNA reads TGTGCCACCAGCATCCCCCGGGACAGGGTAACAGATACGCAGTATTTT. Translated: CATSIPRDRVTDTQYF. V and J are TRBV15 and TRBJ2-3; 9 nucleotides line up with TRBD1. This CDR3 comprises 16 residues. With V trimmed by 4 bases and J by 3 bases, 8 bases remained unmatched. Germline V gene sequence: CDR1 LNHNV, CDR2 YYDKDF (reference sequence).

The chain uses TRBV5-1 and TRBJ2-5, with D perhaps TRBD1 (6 bases). CDR1 is SGHRS, CDR2 YFSETQ, per germline. The CDR3 covers 13 residues. Deletions cut 4 bases from V and 2 bases from J, with 9 bases between. The CDR3 loop reads CASSIQGQETQYF. CDR3 in DNA: TGCGCCAGCAGCATACAGGGTCAAGAGACCCAGTACTTC.

This clone occurred once. The J gene is TRBJ1-2, the V gene TRBV19; tentative D call: TRBD1 (6 bases). In germline, CDR1 is LNHDA, CDR2 SQIVND (reference sequence). V shed 4 bases and J shed 6 bases, with 12 bases lying between them. This CDR3 region has 13 residues. The DNA of the CDR3 is TGTGCCAGTAGTAAGGACAGTTTGAATGGCTACACCTTC. Its translation is CASSKDSLNGYTF. Looking up the rest from reference TRBV19 and TRBJ1-2 gives the full variable domain: DGGITQSPKYLFRKEGQNVTLSCEQNLNHDAMYWYRQDPGQGLRLIYYSQIVNDFQKGDIAEGYSVSREKKESFPLTVTSAQKNPTAFYLCASSKDSLNGYTFGSGTRLTVV.

The chain is built from TRBV6-1 and TRBJ1-5; the match to TRBD1 covers 9 bases. V lost 6 bases to trimming and J lost 6 bases; unmatched junction nucleotides: 9. The CDR3 length is 15 residues. Germline assignment: CDR1 MNHNS and CDR2 SASEGT. CDR3 bases: TGTGCCAGCAGGGGGACAGGGAGGGATGGTCAGCCCCAGCATTTT. Translated: CASRGTGRDGQPQHF.

The chain carries TRBV4-1 and TRBJ1-5; TRBD1 agrees at 10 bases. Germline assignment: CDR1 MGHRA and CDR2 YSYEKL. V shed 0 bases and J 0 bases; nucleotides not matched to a gene: 8. This CDR3 is 19 amino acids long. CDR3 protein: CASSQDSGTGVYSNQPQHF. The CDR3 region has the DNA TGCGCCAGCAGCCAAGATTCTGGGACAGGGGTATATAGCAATCAGCCCCAGCATTTT.

DNA of the CDR3: TGTGCCAGCAGCCCTTGGGCGGAACGGGGGGAGACCCAGTACTTC. Amino acids: CASSPWAERGETQYF. The chain couples TRBV11-2 to TRBJ2-5; TRBD2 might be the D (6 bases). Trimming shortened V by 5 bases and J by 5 bases, and 18 bases separated the two germline ends. Germline CDR1 reads SGHAT; CDR2 reads FQNNGV. CDR3 length: 15 residues.

The chain carries TRBV7-2 and TRBJ2-5; 9 nucleotides line up with TRBD2. Germline V CDR1 and CDR2: SGHTA, FQGNSA. V lost 7 bases to trimming and J lost 5 bases; unmatched junction nucleotides: 5. The CDR3 sequence is 13 residues long. Written as DNA, the CDR3 is TGTGCCAGCAACCGGGCGGGGGGGGAGACCCAGTACTTC. Its translation is CASNRAGGETQYF.

The rearrangement uses TRBV6-5 and TRBJ1-1; D call uncertain. This CDR3 has 14 residues. V lost 2 bases and J 1 base, leaving 8 bases between the germline ends. The germline V gene has CDR1 MNHEY and CDR2 SVGAGI. The CDR3 bases are TGTGCCAGCAGTTACCAAGGCCCGAACACTGAAGCTTTCTTT. As protein: CASSYQGPNTEAFF.

In its sample, this clone was seen once. The chain couples TRBV15 to TRBJ1-4; D possibly corresponds to TRBD1 (5 bases). V gave up 5 bases and J gave up 0 bases, with 19 bases separating them. The CDR3 has 18 residues. The V gene's germline CDR1 is LNHNV and CDR2 YYDKDF (reference sequence). The CDR3, as DNA: TGTGCCACCAGCCCCTGGGGGTCCGAAGTTGCAACTAATGAAAAACTGTTTTTT. This sequence encodes CATSPWGSEVATNEKLFF.

V gene TRBV9 combines with J gene TRBJ1-1; D gene uncertain. The CDR3 has 12 amino acids. From germline, CDR1 is SGDLS and CDR2 YYNGEE. The V end was cut by 0 bases, the J end by 4 bases, with 4 bases between. The CDR3 reads CASSVAGTEAFF. The DNA for the CDR3 is TGTGCCAGCAGCGTAGCAGGCACTGAAGCTTTCTTT.

This chain uses TRBV19 with TRBJ2-7; 9 bases are shared with TRBD1. Trimming removed 3 bases from V and 0 bases from J; junction bases left unmatched: 3. The CDR3 covers 15 residues. Looked up from germline, CDR1 is LNHDA and CDR2 is SQIVND (reference sequence). This CDR3 is CASSITGGASYEQYF. DNA for the CDR3: TGTGCCAGTAGTATTACAGGGGGCGCCTCCTACGAGCAGTACTTC.

The rearrangement links TRBV5-4 to TRBJ2-7, with 9 positions matching TRBD1. The V segment lost 2 bases and the J segment 4 bases; nucleotides outside the gene matches: 10. The CDR3 covers 16 residues. Per the germline V gene, CDR1 is SGHNT and CDR2 is YYREEE (reference sequence). CDR3 nucleotides: TGTGCCAGCAGCTTAGGGGCCAACAGGGGGCAGTACGAGCAGTACTTC. Its protein is CASSLGANRGQYEQYF.

The V call is TRBV4-1, the J call TRBJ2-1; D possibly corresponds to TRBD2 (5 bases). CDR1 is MGHRA and CDR2 is YSYEKL in the germline V gene. CDR3 length equals 14 residues. V gave up 1 base and J gave up 3 bases, with 7 bases separating them. Here the CDR3 DNA reads TGCGCCAGCAGCCAAGGGAGGAACTACAATGAGCAGTTCTTC. Translation gives CASSQGRNYNEQFF.

The chain carries TRBV18 and TRBJ1-5; D unresolved. The CDR3 runs 12 residues. Germline CDR1 is KGHSH and CDR2 is LQKENI. Trimming took off 4 bases at V and 9 bases at J, with 10 bases between the two ends. CDR3 loop: CASSQGVMPQHF. The CDR3 nucleotides are TGTGCCAGCTCACAGGGAGTGATGCCCCAGCATTTT.

The chain has TRBV5-4 and TRBJ1-6; 7 bases line up with TRBD1. The germline CDR1 and CDR2 sequences are SGHNT and YYREEE (reference sequence). V shed 4 bases, J shed 6 bases, and the junction held 7 bases outside the gene matches. The CDR3 totals 15 residues. The CDR3 loop reads CASSNRQGSNSPLHF. CDR3 DNA sequence: TGTGCCAGCAGCAACCGACAGGGTTCTAATTCACCCCTCCACTTT.

The V call is TRBV18, the J call TRBJ2-5; the D is unclear. CDR1 is KGHSH and CDR2 is LQKENI in the germline V gene. The CDR3 is made up of 13 amino acids. Trimming took 3 bases from V and 0 from J, leaving 5 bases between them. The CDR3 sequence: CASSPPNQETQYF. The CDR3, as DNA: TGTGCCAGCTCACCTCCCAACCAAGAGACCCAGTACTTC.

J is TRBJ2-1 and V is TRBV27; 9 nucleotides match TRBD2. Trimming took 3 bases from V and 9 from J; bases not matched to a gene: 3. Germline CDR1 reads MNHEY; CDR2 reads SMNVEV (reference sequence). The CDR3 loop spans 13 amino acids. The DNA of the CDR3 is TGTGCCAGCAGTTTGGGACTAGCTTTTGAGCAGTTCTTC. Translating gives CASSLGLAFEQFF.

The chain is built from TRBV19 and TRBJ2-1; TRBD1 agrees at 8 bases. This CDR3 contains 14 residues. The junction had 4 bases not matched to a gene; V was cut back by 0 bases and J by 9 bases. Per germline, CDR1 LNHDA and CDR2 SQIVND (reference sequence). The CDR3 here is CASSIEAGGFEQFF. The CDR3 coding sequence is TGTGCCAGTAGTATAGAGGCAGGGGGCTTTGAGCAGTTCTTC.

The chain combines TRBV7-6 with TRBJ1-1; D gene uncertain. Germline V gives CDR1 SGHVS, CDR2 FNYEAQ. CDR3 length: 14 residues. The V gene lost 5 bases and the J gene lost 0 bases, with 10 bases spanning the gap. CDR3 nucleotide sequence: TGTGCCAGCAGCCTCGGGCAGTTGAACACTGAAGCTTTCTTT. This encodes CASSLGQLNTEAFF.

The CDR3, as DNA: TGTGCCAGCAGCTTTACGGCTAGTAGAAGGTATGGCTACACCTTC. Translating gives CASSFTASRRYGYTF. The chain employs TRBV13 and TRBJ1-2; D gene ambiguous. V gave up 3 bases and J gave up 5 bases, with 16 bases separating them. The CDR3 has 15 residues. CDR1 PRHDT and CDR2 FYEKMQ come from the germline V gene (reference sequence). The whole variable domain, filled in from reference TRBV13 and TRBJ1-2, reads AAGVIQSPRHLIKEKRETATLKCYPIPRHDTVYWYQQGPGQDPQFLISFYEKMQSDKGSIPDRFSAQQFSDYHSELNMSSLELGDSALYFCASSFTASRRYGYTFGSGTRLTVV.

V gene TRBV5-1 combines with J gene TRBJ2-1, with TRBD1 as a possible D gene (7 bases). This CDR3 spans 16 amino acids. V was pared by 0 bases and J by 5 bases, with 15 bases between. From germline, CDR1 is SGHRS and CDR2 YFSETQ. The CDR3 DNA is TGCGCCAGCAGCTTGGCGACAGGGAGGAAGGACAATGAGCAGTTCTTC. Protein product: CASSLATGRKDNEQFF.

This chain uses TRBV28 with TRBJ1-2; D might be TRBD1 (6 bases). Germline assignment: CDR1 MDHEN and CDR2 SYDVKM. The V and J ends lost 6 bases and 4 bases respectively, with 12 bases between them. This CDR3 spans 13 amino acids. Written as DNA, the CDR3 is TGTGCCAGCAGCGTTACAGGGAGCTATGGCTACACCTTC. Its protein is CASSVTGSYGYTF.

This chain uses TRBV9 with TRBJ1-3; D is unclear. Germline loops: CDR1 SGDLS, CDR2 YYNGEE. This CDR3 region has 17 residues. V was shortened by 0 bases and J by 4 bases, with 17 bases between the two germline ends. The CDR3: CASSVAMWREAGNTIYF. The CDR3 DNA reads TGTGCCAGCAGCGTAGCGATGTGGCGGGAGGCCGGAAACACCATATATTTT.

The V gene is TRBV5-1, the J gene TRBJ1-3, with unresolved D. The CDR3 contains 15 residues. Trimming left V 0 bases short and J 0 bases short, with 7 bases between. CDR1 SGHRS and CDR2 YFSETQ come from the germline V gene. The CDR3 reads CASSLVGNSGNTIYF. CDR3 DNA sequence: TGCGCCAGCAGCTTGGTCGGTAACTCTGGAAACACCATATATTTT.

This clone has a single count. The rearrangement joins TRBV7-9 to TRBJ1-1; maybe TRBD1 (6 bases). CDR3 size: 15 residues. Germline lookup yields CDR1 SEHNR and CDR2 FQNEAQ (reference sequence). Between the trimmed V and J ends, which lost 5 bases and 1 base, there was a span of 14 bases. CDR3 coding DNA: TGTGCCAGCAGCACCGGGGGACAAAAGAACACTGAAGCTTTCTTT. Translated, it gives CASSTGGQKNTEAFF.

This clone was seen a few times. The J gene is TRBJ1-2, the V gene TRBV7-2; D is ambiguous. V was trimmed by 3 bases and J by 6 bases, leaving 11 bases between them. Germline-derived CDR1 and CDR2 are SGHTA and FQGNSA. CDR3 length equals 13 residues. The CDR3 DNA is TGTGCCAGCAGCTTTCTGGGAACGCATGGCTACACCTTC. Protein: CASSFLGTHGYTF.

The chain is built from TRBV7-6 and TRBJ1-4; no reliable D call. The CDR3 loop spans 16 amino acids. CDR1 SGHVS and CDR2 FNYEAQ come from the germline V gene. Deletions cut 5 bases from V and 11 bases from J, with 24 bases between. CDR3 residues: CASSLPPDSVLGKLFF. CDR3 DNA: TGTGCCAGCAGCCTACCACCGGACTCCGTTTTGGGGAAACTGTTTTTT.

The gene calls are TRBV18 and TRBJ1-1, with 8 bases matching TRBD1. There are 13 residues in the CDR3. Germline-derived CDR1 and CDR2 are KGHSH and LQKENI. V lost 3 bases and J lost 6; bases outside the gene matches: 3. The CDR3 sequence: CASSPTGVAEAFF. The DNA of the CDR3 is TGTGCCAGCTCACCGACAGGGGTGGCTGAAGCTTTCTTT.